This record covers a single TCR beta chain. Antigen unknown. This sample stems from a study of blood T cells in healthy people across ages. The study, taken as a whole, reports: Older individuals had lower TCR beta diversity per million T cells (the decline was roughly linear). Strong correlation linked observed beta diversity and percent naive T cells.

A J-beta primer mix and a sample-barcoded 5' primer were used in a second PCR of about 7 to 12 cycles. Tagging of each cDNA molecule was performed by a template-switch adaptor with 12 random nucleotides. Via MiXCR, TCRdb re-called the 5' RACE reads, giving one row per CDR3 protein. The repertoire holds around 320,000 distinct CDR3 sequences, with 27% as singletons. Between the trimmed V and J ends, which lost 3 bases and 2 bases, there was a span of 12 bases. Germline CDR1 and CDR2: SGHDT and YYEEEE. This CDR3 comprises 15 residues. Sequencing input: blood. The chain has TRBV5-6 and TRBJ1-3, with D uncertain. The TCR sequence derives from a woman in her 70s in good health. For the CDR3, the DNA is TGTGCCAGCAGCTCACCGGGCCCCGCTGGAAACACCATATATTTT. This translates into CASSSPGPAGNTIYF.